This T cell receptor beta chain derives from a study of a mutant IDH1 vaccine in newly diagnosed glioma. Using immunoSEQ multiplex PCR, the repertoire was profiled, and TCRdb retains in-frame clones only, with some absent. The repertoire holds tens of thousands of clones, with roughly nine tenths as singletons. This CDR3 is 13 amino acids long. Per germline, CDR1 SSHAT and CDR2 FNYEAQ (reference sequence). This clone has just a few counts. One end of the junction varies from germline; a read error may be responsible. Time point: baseline, week 1 (first vaccination visit). Treatment here: pre-vaccination baseline after standard-of-care therapy.

Sequencing used PBMCs, obtained from a glioma patient treated with radiotherapy, temozolomide or both. This chain links TRBV7-7 with TRBJ1-1, with D tentatively TRBD1 (5 bases). The clonotype comes from a middle-aged woman with glioma. Here the CDR3 DNA reads TGTGCTAGCAGCTTACAGGAGAACACTGAAGCTTTCTTT. Amino acid sequence: CASSLQENTEAFF.